By proportion, the clone carrying this T cell receptor (beta chain) is medium-sized. As yet, its antigen is unknown. This sample was included in a study of circulating CD8 cells and anti-PD-1 response in melanoma. Study-wide background: Anti-PD-1 was first-line therapy for about 50% of the 13 patients.

TCR libraries were prepared from approximately 15 ng of total RNA with the QIAseq Immune Repertoire TCR panel. TCRdb reprocessed the reads with MiXCR, giving one entry per CDR3 protein. The table lists hundreds of distinct CDR3 sequences, roughly 10% of them singletons. Broader study findings: At M1, fewer than 7% of TRB clonotypes appeared in multiple subsets. Previously treated and treatment-naive patients were pooled together. DNEG was most diverse; TIGIT repertoires were least diverse.

Trimming pared 8 bases from V and 1 base from J, leaving 11 bases between. Germline-derived CDR1 and CDR2 are SEHNR and FQNEAQ (reference sequence). The CDR3 spans 13 residues. From live CD3+CD8+TCRalphabeta+ cells, four PD-1 and/or TIGIT subsets were sorted. The chain recombines TRBV7-9 with TRBJ1-1; no reliable D call. The sample was CD8+ T cells from PBMCs, taken at baseline or after one month of anti-PD-1 therapy (not recorded which). The receptor was isolated from a human donor with melanoma. CDR3 in amino acids: CASCLWGNTEAFF. CDR3 in DNA: TGTGCCAGCTGCCTTTGGGGGAACACTGAAGCTTTCTTT.